This passage covers 29 T cell receptor beta chains from one sample sequenced in a study of T cell clonality in common variable immunodeficiency. No antigens are known for them. Some clones are missing from TCRdb's copy, which holds only in-frame ones; the method was immunoSEQ multiplex PCR. This set yields 30,000 to 35,000 clones and no singletons; the top ten hold 25% to 30%. General study points: Reportedly, TCR beta sequences from common variable immunodeficiency showed fewer deletions and N-nucleotide insertions.

The specimen was peripheral blood mononuclear cells. These receptors were taken from a human donor with common variable immunodeficiency.

This clone was counted ten times or more. The read terminates 3 residues ahead of where the CDR3 ends, so the germline J gene completes it. The rearrangement links TRBV30 to TRBJ2-2; tentatively, D is TRBD1 (6 bases). In germline, CDR1 is GTSNPN, CDR2 SVGIG (reference sequence). V was pared by 1 base and J by 4 bases, with 10 bases between. CDR3 length: 14 amino acids. The CDR3: CAWSDPGATGELFF. CDR3 DNA (partial): TGTGCCTGGAGTGACCCAGGGGCCACCGGGGAG.

This clone was seen ten or more times. The CDR3 is cut off 3 residues early in the read; its end comes from the germline J gene. This chain connects TRBV4-1 to TRBJ1-2, with D possibly being TRBD1 (6 bases). Trimming shortened V by 4 bases and J by 3 bases, and 18 bases separated the two germline ends. CDR3 length: 16 amino acids. Per germline, CDR1 MGHRA and CDR2 YSYEKL. CDR3 DNA, as far as it was read: TGCGCCAGCAGCCCAAGGCACACAGGGCCCCACTATGGC. Translating it yields CASSPRHTGPHYG. The full CDR3 protein reads CASSPRHTGPHYGYTF.

This clone was counted at least ten times. The CDR3 extends 3 residues past the end of the read, so its final part is completed from the germline J gene. The V gene is TRBV20-1, the J gene TRBJ2-3; 7 nucleotides match TRBD1. V shed 6 bases and J 5 bases; nucleotides not matched to a gene: 5. The germline CDR1 and CDR2 sequences are DFQATT and SNEGSKA (reference sequence). This CDR3 is built from 12 residues. Here the CDR3 reads CSARQGGDTQYF. CDR3 DNA (partial): TGCAGTGCCAGACAGGGCGGAGATACG.

This clone was detected ten times or more. The CDR3 end lies 3 residues beyond the end of the read and is filled in from the germline J gene. The chain combines TRBV7-2 with TRBJ2-5; maybe TRBD2 (6 bases). The CDR3 has 14 residues. The germline CDR1 and CDR2 sequences are SGHTA and FQGNSA. V lost 1 base to trimming and J lost 2 bases, with 8 bases between them. The part of the CDR3 DNA that was read is TGTGCCAGCAGCTTAGTAGGGACTCAAGAGACC. Its translation is CASSLVGTQET. The full CDR3 reads CASSLVGTQETQYF. Supplemented by reference TRBV7-2 and TRBJ2-5, the full variable domain reads GAGVSQSPSNKVTEKGKDVELRCDPISGHTALYWYRQSLGQGLEFLIYFQGNSAPDKSGLPSDRFSAERTGGSVSTLTIQRTQQEDSAVYLCASSLVGTQETQYFGPGTRLLVL.

This clone has only a few counts. Read sequence stops 3 residues before the CDR3 end, and the germline J gene provides the missing end. The chain joins TRBV10-3 to TRBJ2-7; 10 bases line up with TRBD2. The CDR3 has 15 residues. Trimming removed 4 bases from V and 4 bases from J; junction bases left unmatched: 7. Germline V CDR1 and CDR2: ENHRY, SYGVKD. CDR3 DNA (partial): TGTGCCATCAGTGCCGGAACTAGCGGGGTATACGAG. Translated, it gives CAISAGTSGVYE. The complete CDR3 reads CAISAGTSGVYEQYF.

This clone was detected many times. The read terminates 3 residues before the CDR3 end, so the remaining end is supplied by the germline J gene. This chain links TRBV19 with TRBJ1-5; TRBD1 agrees at 7 bases. Germline values: CDR1 LNHDA, CDR2 SQIVND (reference sequence). This CDR3 contains 17 residues. The trim removed 5 bases at V and 7 bases at J, leaving 17 bases unmatched. The CDR3 bases that were read are TGTGCCAGTAGTGTACTAGGGGGCGCGGGACCTGGGCAGCCC. Protein sequence: CASSVLGGAGPGQP. The entire CDR3 protein is CASSVLGGAGPGQPQHF.

This clone was picked up a small number of times. The read ends 3 residues early relative to the CDR3; the germline J gene fills the gap. The V gene is TRBV7-2, the J gene TRBJ1-1; D remains ambiguous. The V gene lost 10 bases and the J gene lost 1 base, with 16 bases spanning the gap. Germline V gene lookup returns CDR1 SGHTA and CDR2 FQGNSA. CDR3 size: 14 residues. The CDR3 DNA, read in part, is TGTGCCACCTCAGAGATTGTCCGGAACACTGAA. This gives the protein CATSEIVRNTE. The full CDR3 protein is CATSEIVRNTEAFF. The full variable domain, rest sourced from reference TRBV7-2 and TRBJ1-1, is GAGVSQSPSNKVTEKGKDVELRCDPISGHTALYWYRQSLGQGLEFLIYFQGNSAPDKSGLPSDRFSAERTGGSVSTLTIQRTQQEDSAVYLCATSEIVRNTEAFFGQGTRLTVV.

This clone was observed a few times. The read is 3 residues too short to cover the CDR3 end, so that end is filled in from the germline J gene. This rearrangement joins TRBV18 to TRBJ2-5; 7 bases are shared with TRBD1. J was trimmed by 2 bases and V by 0 bases; bases with no gene match: 6. This CDR3 is built from 16 residues. Germline V CDR1 and CDR2: KGHSH, LQKENI. CDR3 bases read: TGTGCCAGCTCACCACCGGGACAGCGAAGGCAAGAGACC. Protein: CASSPPGQRRQET. The CDR3 reads in full as CASSPPGQRRQETQYF.

About this clone itself: The read is 3 residues too short to cover the CDR3 end, so that end is filled in from the germline J gene. The V and J genes are TRBV7-9 and TRBJ1-1; 7 bases agree with TRBD1. CDR3 length equals 14 residues. V lost 6 bases, J lost 0 bases, and 4 bases stayed unmatched. The germline V gene encodes CDR1 SEHNR and CDR2 FQNEAQ (reference sequence). The sequenced CDR3 bases are TGTGCCAGCAGGCCACAGGGGTTGAACACTGAA. Translating gives CASRPQGLNTE. The full CDR3 is CASRPQGLNTEAFF.

This clone was recorded at least ten times. The sequenced fragment ends 3 residues before the CDR3 boundary, so the rest is inferred from the germline J gene. The V and J genes are TRBV10-3 and TRBJ1-2, with a possible D match to TRBD1 (6 bases). The ends were cut back, 6 bases at V and 1 base at J, with 21 bases in the middle. Germline CDR1 reads ENHRY; CDR2 reads SYGVKD. The CDR3 sequence is 17 residues long. The CDR3 is CAISGRTEPNLNYGYTF. The sequenced CDR3 bases are TGTGCCATCAGCGGCCGGACAGAGCCCAACCTTAACTATGGC.

This clone was observed at least ten times. The sequence runs out 3 residues before the end of the CDR3; the remainder is reconstructed from the germline J gene. The rearrangement uses TRBV20-1 and TRBJ2-2; possible D gene TRBD1, 6 bases. The CDR3 has 15 residues. Germline V gives CDR1 DFQATT, CDR2 SNEGSKA (reference sequence). V was pared by 3 bases and J by 1 base, with 12 bases between. Here the CDR3 reads CSASDTGQNTGELFF. Incomplete CDR3 DNA: TGCAGTGCTAGTGATACGGGACAGAACACCGGGGAG.

This clone was seen ten or more times. Read coverage stops 3 residues before the CDR3 terminus; the germline J gene supplies the remainder. V usage is TRBV12-3 or TRBV12-4 and J usage is TRBJ2-7; D might be TRBD1 (6 bases). The CDR3 length is 12 residues. Trimming took off 11 bases at V and 4 bases at J, with 15 bases between the two ends. The CDR3 region is CASGTILYEQYF. CDR3 bases read: TGTGCCTCGGGGACAATCCTTTACGAG.

This clone was seen ten or more times. Read coverage stops 3 residues before the CDR3 terminus; the germline J gene supplies the remainder. V is TRBV5-1 and J is TRBJ2-7, with 12 bases matching TRBD1. V lost 4 bases and J lost 5; bases outside the gene matches: 7. This CDR3 has 15 residues. The V gene's germline CDR1 is SGHRS and CDR2 YFSETQ. Incomplete CDR3 DNA: TGCGCCAGCAGCCCCGGGACAGGGGGCCCCGACGAG. This gives the protein CASSPGTGGPDE. The entire CDR3 protein is CASSPGTGGPDEQYF.

In this sample, this clone turned up a few times. The read ends 3 residues early relative to the CDR3; the germline J gene fills the gap. The gene calls are TRBV18 and TRBJ2-2; 7 nucleotides match TRBD1. CDR1 is KGHSH and CDR2 is LQKENI in the germline V gene. The trim removed 3 bases at V and 5 bases at J, leaving 6 bases unmatched. The CDR3 has 15 residues. The CDR3 reads CASSPYSRGTGELFF. Incomplete CDR3 DNA: TGTGCCAGCTCACCCTACTCCAGGGGGACCGGGGAG. The full variable domain, completed using reference TRBV18 and TRBJ2-2, is NAGVMQNPRHLVRRRGQEARLRCSPMKGHSHVYWYRQLPEEGLKFMVYLQKENIIDESGMPKERFSAEFPKEGPSILRIQQVVRGDSAAYFCASSPYSRGTGELFFGEGSRLTVL.

This clone has just a few counts. Read coverage stops 3 residues before the CDR3 terminus; the germline J gene supplies the remainder. The rearrangement links TRBV30 to TRBJ2-4; 7 bases line up with TRBD1. Germline CDR1 reads GTSNPN; CDR2 reads SVGIG (reference sequence). This CDR3 spans 16 amino acids. Trimming took 3 bases from V and 3 from J; bases not matched to a gene: 11. The sequenced part of the CDR3 DNA is TGTGCCTGGAGAGGGGGCGGGCTGGTGGACAAAAACATT. Its protein product is CAWRGGGLVDKNI. The full CDR3 protein reads CAWRGGGLVDKNIQYF.

This clone was counted at least ten times. The read ends 3 residues shy of where the CDR3 ends; the end is completed using the germline J gene. The V gene is TRBV10-3, the J gene TRBJ1-4, with 7 nucleotides matching TRBD1. CDR3 size: 13 residues. V lost 7 bases and J lost 8; bases outside the gene matches: 7. The germline V gene encodes CDR1 ENHRY and CDR2 SYGVKD. CDR3 sequence: CAIKGADSEKLFF. Incomplete CDR3 DNA: TGTGCCATCAAGGGGGCGGATTCGGAAAAA.

Remarks on this clone: Read coverage stops 3 residues before the CDR3 terminus; the germline J gene supplies the remainder. This sequence joins TRBV5-1 and TRBJ2-7, with 9 bases identical to TRBD2. J gave up 2 bases and V 0 bases, and 9 bases lay outside the gene matches. The CDR3 is made up of 17 amino acids. CDR1 and CDR2 (germline): SGHRS, YFSETQ. The covered CDR3 bases are TGCGCCAGCAGCTTGGTCCCCTTAGCGGGAGACCCCTACGAG. Translation: CASSLVPLAGDPYE. The full CDR3 protein is CASSLVPLAGDPYEQYF.

As for this clone: The CDR3 goes on 3 residues after the read ends, and that part is filled in from the germline J gene. The chain has TRBV7-2 and TRBJ2-3, with D possibly being TRBD2 (6 bases). Germline CDR1 SGHTA, CDR2 FQGNSA. Trimming shortened V by 0 bases and J by 1 base, and 14 bases separated the two germline ends. This CDR3 has 17 residues. The CDR3 DNA, read in part, is TGTGCCAGCAGCTTAGCCGGCGGGGTTATGGGCACAGATACG. It is translated as CASSLAGGVMGTDT. The full CDR3 protein is CASSLAGGVMGTDTQYF.

Many counts were recorded for this clone. The CDR3 is cut off 3 residues early in the read; its end comes from the germline J gene. This chain joins TRBV29-1 and TRBJ2-1, with 13 bases that match TRBD2. This CDR3 is 17 amino acids long. The V gene's germline CDR1 is SQVTM and CDR2 ANQGSEA. J lost 1 base, V lost 8 bases, and 11 bases had no gene match. CDR3 DNA, as far as it was read: TGCAGCTCCGACGAGACTAGCGGGAGGTTTTCCTACAATGAG. Translating gives CSSDETSGRFSYNE. The complete CDR3 reads CSSDETSGRFSYNEQFF.

Note on this clone: The DNA ends 3 residues before the CDR3 does, and the rest of the CDR3 is filled in from the germline J gene. This chain links TRBV7-9 with TRBJ1-1, with D unclear. Germline-derived CDR1 and CDR2 are SEHNR and FQNEAQ (reference sequence). The CDR3 extends over 14 amino acids. V dropped 1 base and J dropped 0 bases, with 6 bases sitting between them. CDR3 loop: CASSLGSLNTEAFF. The sequenced CDR3 bases are TGTGCCAGCAGCTTAGGCAGTTTGAACACTGAA.

Turning to this clone: The read ends 3 residues shy of where the CDR3 ends; the end is completed using the germline J gene. This rearrangement joins TRBV7-9 to TRBJ1-4, with D possibly being TRBD1 (5 bases). In germline, CDR1 is SEHNR, CDR2 FQNEAQ (reference sequence). The CDR3 has 13 residues. V lost 4 bases and J 8 bases, leaving 11 bases between the germline ends. This chain's CDR3 is CASSWDSGEKLFF. The sequenced part of the CDR3 DNA is TGTGCCAGCAGCTGGGACTCTGGGGAAAAA.

Ten or more counts support this clone. Coverage ceases 3 residues before the CDR3 finishes, and the germline J gene fills in the end. The chain uses TRBV4-2 and TRBJ2-1; 12 nucleotides agree with TRBD2. V gave up 4 bases and J gave up 7 bases; unmatched junction bases: 11. The CDR3 runs to 17 residues. Germline V CDR1 and CDR2: LGHNA, YNFKEQ. The covered CDR3 bases are TGTGCCAGCAGCCCCAATGATGGACTAGCGGGATTGAATGAG. Protein product: CASSPNDGLAGLNE. The complete CDR3 sequence is CASSPNDGLAGLNEQFF.

This clone came up a few times. The CDR3 end falls 3 residues outside the read, so it is completed with the germline J gene. V usage is TRBV23-1 and J usage is TRBJ1-6; a weak D match, TRBD1 (5 bases). TRBV23-1 is known as an ORF, though its function is uncertain. Deletions cut 11 bases from V and 9 bases from J, with 11 bases between. The CDR3 loop spans 11 amino acids. The DNA read from the CDR3 is TGCGCCGGGCCCGGGGGTTCACCC. Translation: CAGPGGSP. The full CDR3 reads CAGPGGSPLHF.

CDR3 sequence reads: CASSIYGQANTEAFF. The CDR3 DNA, read in part, is TGTGCCAGTAGTATATACGGACAGGCGAACACTGAA. V is TRBV19 and J is TRBJ1-1, with 7 bases fitting TRBD1. The CDR3 goes on 3 residues after the read ends, and that part is filled in from the germline J gene. The V and J ends lost 2 bases and 1 base, in that order; junction bases with no gene match: 4. This CDR3 contains 15 residues. Germline lookup yields CDR1 LNHDA and CDR2 SQIVND (reference sequence).

Ten or more counts support this clone. The read comes to an end 3 residues before the CDR3 does, leaving the germline J gene to fill in the end. The V call is TRBV19, the J call TRBJ2-6; 7 bases line up with TRBD2. CDR3 length: 19 residues. The junction had 10 bases not matched to a gene; V was cut back by 2 bases and J by 0 bases. The germline V gene encodes CDR1 LNHDA and CDR2 SQIVND (reference sequence). The sequenced CDR3 bases are TGTGCCAGTAGTATATCTGAAGGACTAGTGGGCTCTGGGGCCAACGTC. Translating it yields CASSISEGLVGSGANV. The entire CDR3 protein is CASSISEGLVGSGANVLTF.

This clone turned up a few times. The sample contains more than one DNA sequence encoding this CDR3. The CDR3 sequence: CASKSYGGFYYGYTF. CDR3 bases read: TGTGCCAGCAAGTCTTACGGGGGTTTTTACTATGGC. The chain joins TRBV7-2 to TRBJ1-2; D might be TRBD1 (5 bases). The missing CDR3 end, 3 residues past where the read stops, is filled in from the germline J gene. The CDR3 is 15 residues long. V was clipped by 7 bases and J by 3 bases, with 18 bases between them. CDR1 is SGHTA and CDR2 is FQGNSA in the germline V gene.

This clone has only a few counts. The CDR3 end falls 3 residues outside the read, so it is completed with the germline J gene. The chain uses TRBV20-1 and TRBJ1-1; D gene ambiguous. Germline values: CDR1 DFQATT, CDR2 SNEGSKA (reference sequence). The V end was cut by 7 bases, the J end by 5 bases, with 14 bases between. The CDR3 loop spans 12 amino acids. The CDR3 bases that were read are TGCAGTGTCGATAACGCGAGAACTGAA. As protein: CSVDNARTE. The full CDR3 protein reads CSVDNARTEAFF.

As to this clone: From the germline J gene comes the end of the CDR3, since the read stops 3 residues before it. The rearrangement joins TRBV7-8 to TRBJ2-3; 7 positions match TRBD2. V lost 2 bases and J lost 6; bases outside the gene matches: 8. Germline V gives CDR1 SGHVS, CDR2 FQNEAQ. The CDR3 contains 15 residues. The DNA read from the CDR3 is TGTGCCAGCAGCTTATGGGGGGGACTCTTGGATACG. It is translated as CASSLWGGLLDT. The entire CDR3 protein reads CASSLWGGLLDTQYF.

Remarks on this clone: The read ends 3 residues early relative to the CDR3; the germline J gene fills the gap. The chain links TRBV7-8 to TRBJ2-7; D is perhaps TRBD1 (5 bases). The CDR3 runs to 17 residues. V lost 5 bases to trimming and J lost 2 bases, with 22 bases between them. Germline CDR1 reads SGHVS; CDR2 reads FQNEAQ. The covered CDR3 bases are TGTGCCAGCAGCCCGCTCCCAAAGGGGTCAGAAGCCTACGAG. Protein product: CASSPLPKGSEAYE. The CDR3 in full is CASSPLPKGSEAYEQYF. Full variable domain (outside the CDR3, taken from reference TRBV7-8 and TRBJ2-7): GAGVSQSPRYKVAKRGQDVALRCDPISGHVSLFWYQQALGQGPEFLTYFQNEAQLDKSGLPSDRFFAERPEGSVSTLKIQRTQQEDSAVYLCASSPLPKGSEAYEQYFGPGTRLTVT.